These 5 T cell receptor beta chains were sequenced from one sample in a study of cytomegalovirus exposure and HLA in healthy donors. Researchers ran the PCR with 60 Vbeta and 13 Jbeta primers. Here immunoSEQ multiplex PCR was the method, and the copy in TCRdb shows in-frame clones only, minus some. The top ten clones hold approximately 6% of a sample with roughly 130,000 clones, about 73% of them seen once. Sequencing was carried out using PBMCs. Receptors were obtained from a woman aged 45-65 years in good health and CMV-seropositive.

The V call is TRBV5-6, the J call TRBJ2-5; a possible D gene is TRBD2 (5 bases). Germline loops: CDR1 SGHDT, CDR2 YYEEEE. The CDR3 is made up of 14 amino acids. V lost 0 bases to trimming and J lost 5 bases, with 11 bases between them. CDR3 in amino acids: CASSLGSAEETQYF. CDR3 bases: TGTGCCAGCAGCTTGGGGTCAGCGGAGGAGACCCAGTACTTC.

The chain combines TRBV5-1 with TRBJ1-2; the match to TRBD1 covers 8 bases. Germline values: CDR1 SGHRS, CDR2 YFSETQ. The V gene end was trimmed by 4 bases and the J gene end by 3 bases; junction bases not matched to a gene: 8. The CDR3 is 15 residues long. As DNA, the CDR3 is TGCGCCAGCAGCCTGACAGGGGCTGTAGACTATGGCTACACCTTC. Translated, it gives CASSLTGAVDYGYTF.

This clone was seen more than once but under ten times. The J gene is TRBJ1-1, the V gene TRBV18, with a possible D match to TRBD1 (6 bases). This CDR3 comprises 13 residues. V shed 5 bases and J shed 1 base, with 8 bases lying between them. CDR1 is KGHSH and CDR2 is LQKENI in the germline V gene. The CDR3 region has the DNA TGTGCCAGCTCAACGGACAGGAACACTGAAGCTTTCTTT. This gives the protein CASSTDRNTEAFF.

This chain links TRBV5-1 with TRBJ2-2; the match to TRBD1 covers 7 bases. The V gene end was trimmed by 1 base and the J gene end by 3 bases; junction bases not matched to a gene: 6. This CDR3 is built from 16 residues. CDR1 is SGHRS, CDR2 YFSETQ, per germline. CDR3 nucleotides: TGCGCCAGCAGCTTGTTGTCAGGGGGTGACACCGGGGAGCTGTTTTTT. Its protein product is CASSLLSGGDTGELFF.

This clone was observed a single time. The chain combines TRBV10-2 with TRBJ1-1; 11 bases line up with TRBD1. The CDR3 covers 15 residues. Per germline, CDR1 WSHSY and CDR2 SAAADI. The J segment lost 5 bases and the V segment lost 4 bases, leaving 6 bases of the junction unmatched. CDR3 coding DNA: TGCGCCAGCAGTGGGATGGGACAGGGGGGTACTGAAGCTTTCTTT. Protein product: CASSGMGQGGTEAFF.